This T cell receptor beta chain originates from a study of cytomegalovirus exposure and HLA in healthy donors. The study, taken as a whole, reports: A later analysis, which compared TCR beta chains of equal frequency, found the HLA-associated ones more clonally expanded.

A remark on this clone: The antigen remains unidentified.

PCR involved 60 Vbeta and 13 Jbeta primers. Clones were read by immunoSEQ multiplex PCR, and TCRdb kept only the in-frame ones, dropping some. The sample contains about 180,000 clones, 77% of which appear only once. The CDR3 length is 15 residues. V gave up 5 bases and J gave up 4 bases; unmatched junction bases: 8. Per germline, CDR1 SGHTA and CDR2 FQGNSA. The sequencing input was PBMCs. V and J are TRBV7-2 and TRBJ2-1; 7 nucleotides agree with TRBD2. This clonotype originated in a man aged 18 to 29 in good health and CMV-seronegative. The CDR3 reads CASSAGLLQYNEQFF. The CDR3 DNA is TGTGCCAGCAGCGCGGGACTACTCCAGTACAATGAGCAGTTCTTC.